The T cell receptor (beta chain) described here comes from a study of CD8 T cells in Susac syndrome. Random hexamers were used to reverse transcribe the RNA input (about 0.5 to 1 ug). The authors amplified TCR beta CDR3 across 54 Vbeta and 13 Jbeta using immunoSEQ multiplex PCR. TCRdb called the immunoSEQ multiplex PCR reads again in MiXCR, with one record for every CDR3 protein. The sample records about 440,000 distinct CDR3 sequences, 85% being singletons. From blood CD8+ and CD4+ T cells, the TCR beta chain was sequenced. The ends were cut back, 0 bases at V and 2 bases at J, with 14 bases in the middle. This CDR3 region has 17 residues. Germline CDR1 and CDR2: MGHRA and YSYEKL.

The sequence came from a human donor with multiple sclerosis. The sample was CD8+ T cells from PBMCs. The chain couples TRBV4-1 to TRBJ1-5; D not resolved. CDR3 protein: CASSQDATPAGNQPQHF. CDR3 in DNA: TGCGCCAGCAGCCAAGATGCCACGCCCGCGGGCAATCAGCCCCAGCATTTT.